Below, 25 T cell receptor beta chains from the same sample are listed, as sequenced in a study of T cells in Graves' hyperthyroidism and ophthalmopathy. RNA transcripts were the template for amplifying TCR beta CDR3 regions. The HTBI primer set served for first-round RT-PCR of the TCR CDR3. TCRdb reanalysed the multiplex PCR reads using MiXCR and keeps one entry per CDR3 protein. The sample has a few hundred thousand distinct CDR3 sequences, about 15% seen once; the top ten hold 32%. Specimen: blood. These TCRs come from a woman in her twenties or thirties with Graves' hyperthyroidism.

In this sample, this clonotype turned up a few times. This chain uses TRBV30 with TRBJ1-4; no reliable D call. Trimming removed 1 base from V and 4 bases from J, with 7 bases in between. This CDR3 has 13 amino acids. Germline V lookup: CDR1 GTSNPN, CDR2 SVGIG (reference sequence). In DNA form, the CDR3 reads TGTGCCTGGAGTGCGAGGAATAATGAAAAACTGTTTTTT. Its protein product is CAWSARNNEKLFF.

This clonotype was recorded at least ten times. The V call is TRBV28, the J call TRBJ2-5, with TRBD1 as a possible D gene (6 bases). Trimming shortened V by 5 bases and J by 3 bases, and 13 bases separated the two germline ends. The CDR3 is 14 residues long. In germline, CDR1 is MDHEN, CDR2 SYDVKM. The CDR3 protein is CASSNPGQKETQYF. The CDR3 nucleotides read TGTGCCAGCAGTAACCCCGGACAGAAAGAGACCCAGTACTTC.

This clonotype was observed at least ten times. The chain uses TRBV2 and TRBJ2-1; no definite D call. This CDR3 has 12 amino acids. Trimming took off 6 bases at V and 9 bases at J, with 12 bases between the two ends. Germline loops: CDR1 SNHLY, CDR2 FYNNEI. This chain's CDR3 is CASSSPWGEQFF. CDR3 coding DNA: TGTGCCAGCAGCTCCCCGTGGGGTGAGCAGTTCTTC.

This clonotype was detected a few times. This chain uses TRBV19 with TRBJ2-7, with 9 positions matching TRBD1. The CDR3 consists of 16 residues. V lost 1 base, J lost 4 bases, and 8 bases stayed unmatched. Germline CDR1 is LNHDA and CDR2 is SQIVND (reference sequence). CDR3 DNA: TGTGCCAGTAGTATAGTTCCGGGACAGGGCGCGTACGAGCAGTACTTC. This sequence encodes CASSIVPGQGAYEQYF.

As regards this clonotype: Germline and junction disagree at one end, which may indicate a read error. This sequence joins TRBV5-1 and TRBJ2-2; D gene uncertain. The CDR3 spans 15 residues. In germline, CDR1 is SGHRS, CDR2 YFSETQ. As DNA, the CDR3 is TGCGCCAGCAGCTTGGACTCCGCGAACACCGAGGAGCTGTTTTTT. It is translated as CASSLDSANTEELFF.

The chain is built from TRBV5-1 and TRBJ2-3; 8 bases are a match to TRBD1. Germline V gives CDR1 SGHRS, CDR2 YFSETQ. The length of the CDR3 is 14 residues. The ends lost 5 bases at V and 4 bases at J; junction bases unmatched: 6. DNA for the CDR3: TGCGCCAGCAGTAAAACAGGGGGATCAGATACGCAGTATTTT. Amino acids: CASSKTGGSDTQYF.

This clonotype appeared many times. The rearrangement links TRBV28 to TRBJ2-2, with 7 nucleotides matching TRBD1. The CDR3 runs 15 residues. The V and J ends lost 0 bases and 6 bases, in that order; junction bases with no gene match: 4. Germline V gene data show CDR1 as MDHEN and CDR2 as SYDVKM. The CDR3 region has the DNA TGTGCCAGCAGTTTATGGACAGGGTTGGCCGGGGAGCTGTTTTTT. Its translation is CASSLWTGLAGELFF. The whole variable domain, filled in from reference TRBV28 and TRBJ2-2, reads DVKVTQSSRYLVKRTGEKVFLECVQDMDHENMFWYRQDPGLGLRLIYFSYDVKMKEKGDIPEGYSVSREKKERFSLILESASTNQTSMYLCASSLWTGLAGELFFGEGSRLTVL.

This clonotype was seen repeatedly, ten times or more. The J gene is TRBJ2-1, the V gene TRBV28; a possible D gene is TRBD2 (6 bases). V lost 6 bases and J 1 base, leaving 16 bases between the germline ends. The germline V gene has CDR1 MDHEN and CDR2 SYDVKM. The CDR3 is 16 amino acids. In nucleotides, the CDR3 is TGTGCCAGCAGGCTCACCGGCGGGGAGTCCTACAATGAGCAGTTCTTC. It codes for CASRLTGGESYNEQFF.

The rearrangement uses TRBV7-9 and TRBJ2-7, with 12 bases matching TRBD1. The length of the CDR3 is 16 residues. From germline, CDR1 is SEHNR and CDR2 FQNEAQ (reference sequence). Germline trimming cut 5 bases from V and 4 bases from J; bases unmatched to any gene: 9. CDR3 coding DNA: TGTGCCAGCAGCCCCCGCGGGACAGGGGGCGGGTACGAGCAGTACTTC. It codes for CASSPRGTGGGYEQYF.

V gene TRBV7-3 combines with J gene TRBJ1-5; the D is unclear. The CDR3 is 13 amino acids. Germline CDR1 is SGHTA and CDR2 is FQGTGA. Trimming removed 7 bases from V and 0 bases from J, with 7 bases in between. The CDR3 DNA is TGTGCCAGCACCGTAAATAGCAATCAGCCCCAGCATTTT. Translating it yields CASTVNSNQPQHF.

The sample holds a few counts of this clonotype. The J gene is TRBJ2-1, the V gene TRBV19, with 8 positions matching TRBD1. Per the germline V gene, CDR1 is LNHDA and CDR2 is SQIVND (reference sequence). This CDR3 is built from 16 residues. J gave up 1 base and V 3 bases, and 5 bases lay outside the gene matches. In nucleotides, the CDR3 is TGTGCCAGTAGTATCCAGGGGGCAGGGTCCTACAATGAGCAGTTCTTC. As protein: CASSIQGAGSYNEQFF.

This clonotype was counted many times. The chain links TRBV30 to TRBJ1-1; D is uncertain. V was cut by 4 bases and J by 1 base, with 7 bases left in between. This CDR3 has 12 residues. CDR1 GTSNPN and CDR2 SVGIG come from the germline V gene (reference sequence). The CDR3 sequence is CAWNLQNTEAFF. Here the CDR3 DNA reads TGTGCCTGGAACCTTCAGAACACTGAAGCTTTCTTT.

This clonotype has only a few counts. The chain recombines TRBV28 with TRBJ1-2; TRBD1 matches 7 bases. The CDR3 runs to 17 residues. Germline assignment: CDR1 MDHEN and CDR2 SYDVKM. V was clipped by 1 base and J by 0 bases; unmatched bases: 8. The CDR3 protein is CASSLLGTVRANYGYTF. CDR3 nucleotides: TGTGCCAGCAGTTTATTGGGGACAGTGAGAGCTAACTATGGCTACACCTTC.

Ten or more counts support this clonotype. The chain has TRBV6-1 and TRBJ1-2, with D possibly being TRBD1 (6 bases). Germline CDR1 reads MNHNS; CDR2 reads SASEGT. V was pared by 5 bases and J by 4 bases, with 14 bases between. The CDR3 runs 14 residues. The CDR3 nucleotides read TGTGCCAGCAGTCCTACAGGGTTCGGCTATGGCTACACCTTC. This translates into CASSPTGFGYGYTF.

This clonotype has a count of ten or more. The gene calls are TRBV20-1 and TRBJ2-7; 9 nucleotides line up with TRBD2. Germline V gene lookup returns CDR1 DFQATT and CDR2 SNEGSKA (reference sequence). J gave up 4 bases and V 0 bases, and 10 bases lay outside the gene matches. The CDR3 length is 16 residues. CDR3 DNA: TGCAGTGCTAGAGATCCCTCAGCGGGAGGTATTTACGAGCAGTACTTC. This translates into CSARDPSAGGIYEQYF.

The CDR3 spells CASSLDIIYTGELFF. For the CDR3, the DNA is TGTGCCAGCAGCTTGGACATTATTTACACCGGGGAGCTGTTTTTT. The chain employs TRBV5-4 and TRBJ2-2; no clear D gene. This CDR3 has 15 amino acids. CDR1 SGHNT and CDR2 YYREEE come from the germline V gene (reference sequence). V was shortened by 0 bases and J by 3 bases, with 9 bases between the two germline ends.

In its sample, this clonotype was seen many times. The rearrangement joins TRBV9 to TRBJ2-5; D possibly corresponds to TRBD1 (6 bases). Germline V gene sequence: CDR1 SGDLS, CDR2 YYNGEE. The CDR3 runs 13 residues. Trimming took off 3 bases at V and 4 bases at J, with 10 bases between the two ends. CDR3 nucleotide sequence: TGTGCCAGCAGCGGCAGGGGCGGAGAGACCCAGTACTTC. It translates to CASSGRGGETQYF.

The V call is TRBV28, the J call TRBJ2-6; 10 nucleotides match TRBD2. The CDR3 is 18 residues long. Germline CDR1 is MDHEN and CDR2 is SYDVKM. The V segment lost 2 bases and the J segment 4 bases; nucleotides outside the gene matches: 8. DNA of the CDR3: TGTGCCAGCAGTTTACGCGTACTAGCGGGAACCGGGGCCAACGTCCTGACTTTC. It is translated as CASSLRVLAGTGANVLTF.

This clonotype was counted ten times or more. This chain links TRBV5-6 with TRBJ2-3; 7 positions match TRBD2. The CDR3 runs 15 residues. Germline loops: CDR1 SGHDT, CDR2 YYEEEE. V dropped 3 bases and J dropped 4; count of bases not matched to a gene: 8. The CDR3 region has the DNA TGTGCCAGCAGCTGGGGGACTATAGCCCCAGATACGCAGTATTTT. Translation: CASSWGTIAPDTQYF.

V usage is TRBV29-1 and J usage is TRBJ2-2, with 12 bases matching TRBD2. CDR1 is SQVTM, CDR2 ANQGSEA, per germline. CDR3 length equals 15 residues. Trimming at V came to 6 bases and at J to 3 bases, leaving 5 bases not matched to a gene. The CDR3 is CSVHGTSGYTGELFF. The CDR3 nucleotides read TGCAGCGTCCACGGGACTAGCGGGTACACCGGGGAGCTGTTTTTT.

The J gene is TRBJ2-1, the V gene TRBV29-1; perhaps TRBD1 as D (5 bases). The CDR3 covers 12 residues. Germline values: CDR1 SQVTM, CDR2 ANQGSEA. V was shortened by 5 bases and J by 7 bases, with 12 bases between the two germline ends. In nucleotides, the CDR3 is TGCAGCGTTCGCGGACCAGGGAATGAGCAGTTCTTC. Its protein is CSVRGPGNEQFF.

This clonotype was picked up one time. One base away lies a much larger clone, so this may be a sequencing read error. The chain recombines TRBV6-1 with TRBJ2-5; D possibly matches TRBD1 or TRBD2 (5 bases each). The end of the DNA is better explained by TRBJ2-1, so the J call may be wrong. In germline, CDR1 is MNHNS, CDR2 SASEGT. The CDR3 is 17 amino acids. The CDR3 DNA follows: TGTGCCAGCAACGACATCGATTATTTGGGGGACGGTGAGACCCAGTTCTTC. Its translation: CASNDIDYLGDGETQFF.

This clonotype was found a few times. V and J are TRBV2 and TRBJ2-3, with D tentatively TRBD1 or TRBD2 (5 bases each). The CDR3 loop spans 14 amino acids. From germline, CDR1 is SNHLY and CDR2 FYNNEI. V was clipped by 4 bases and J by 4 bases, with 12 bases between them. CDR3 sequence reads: CASSGGSTPDTQYF. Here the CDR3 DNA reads TGTGCCAGCAGTGGGGGGAGTACCCCAGATACGCAGTATTTT.

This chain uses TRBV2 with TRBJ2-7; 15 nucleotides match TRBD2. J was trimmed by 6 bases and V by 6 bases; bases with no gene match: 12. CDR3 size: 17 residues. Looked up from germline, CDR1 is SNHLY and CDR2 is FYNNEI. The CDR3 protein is CASRGLAGGPSIPEQYF. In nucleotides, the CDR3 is TGTGCCAGCAGAGGACTAGCGGGAGGGCCATCAATCCCCGAGCAGTACTTC. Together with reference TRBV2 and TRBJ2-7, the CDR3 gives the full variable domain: EPEVTQTPSHQVTQMGQEVILRCVPISNHLYFYWYRQILGQKVEFLVSFYNNEISEKSEIFDDQFSVERPDGSNFTLKIRSTKLEDSAMYFCASRGLAGGPSIPEQYFGPGTRLTVT.

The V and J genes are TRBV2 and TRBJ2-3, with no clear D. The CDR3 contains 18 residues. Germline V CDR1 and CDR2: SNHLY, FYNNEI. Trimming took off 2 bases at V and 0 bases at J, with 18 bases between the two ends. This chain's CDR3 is CASSESQFHRTSTDTQYF. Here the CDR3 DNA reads TGTGCCAGCAGTGAAAGCCAGTTCCATAGAACTAGCACAGATACGCAGTATTTT.